The rows below give T cell receptor beta chains drawn from one sample of a study of T-cell reconstitution after alpha-beta-depleted transplantation in children. A single record per CDR3 protein comes from TCRdb applying MiXCR to the PCR reads. The sample shows around 800,000 distinct CDR3 sequences, about 16% of them seen only once. Sample: PBMCs, mostly from graft donor cells, taken 360 days after TCRalphabeta/CD19-depleted stem cell transplant. All receptors come from a male patient younger than 18 who had a stem cell transplant for acute lymphoblastic leukemia, so the T cells may come from the graft donor. CDR3s include the opening cysteine and the closing phenylalanine or tryptophan. D genes are given only for firm matches. The size of a clone is reported for some rows only, either as once, few or many, or as a class for expanded clones.

cdr3_nt cdr3_aa d_call clone_size j_call cdr3_length v_call
TGCAGCGTTATTAGCGGGAGGGTCTACGAGCAGTACTTC CSVISGRVYEQYF TRBD2 NA TRBJ2-7 13 TRBV29-1
TGCGCCAGCAGATTGATAGCGGGAGGAAACGAGCAGTACTTC CASRLIAGGNEQYF TRBD2 few TRBJ2-7 14 TRBV5-1
TGTGCCAGCAGCTTTGACAGGGGAAACATTCAGTACTTC CASSFDRGNIQYF TRBD1 few TRBJ2-4 13 TRBV13
TGTGCCACCAGCGGTAAACAGGGATACCAAGAGACCCAGTACTTC CATSGKQGYQETQYF NA NA TRBJ2-5 15 TRBV24-1
TGCAGTGCTAGCTGGGCCCCAAGGAACAATGAGCAGTTCTTC CSASWAPRNNEQFF NA many TRBJ2-1 14 TRBV20-1
TGTGCCAGCAGTTACGGGTCAAAGCCCGGGGAGCTGTTTTTT CASSYGSKPGELFF NA NA TRBJ2-2 14 TRBV6-5
TGTGCCAGCAGCTTTTTCGGCTCCAGCGGGGGGGGAGATACGCAGTATTTT CASSFFGSSGGGDTQYF TRBD2 NA TRBJ2-3 17 TRBV11-2
TGTGCCAGCAGCTTCCCACCGGGACAGGGGAACACTGAAGCTTTCTTT CASSFPPGQGNTEAFF TRBD1 NA TRBJ1-1 16 TRBV7-9
TGTGCCAGCAGCTTAGTAATGGTTGGGGGGAGAGACGAGCAGTACTTC CASSLVMVGGRDEQYF NA few TRBJ2-7 16 TRBV7-6
TGTGCCAGCAGCTTAACGCCGGGGGGGAAGAGAAATGAGCAGTTCTTC CASSLTPGGKRNEQFF TRBD2 few TRBJ2-1 16 TRBV7-3
TGTGCCAGCAGTTTAGCCCAGGGGGGTCTTAATGAAAAACTGTTTTTT CASSLAQGGLNEKLFF TRBD1 few TRBJ1-4 16 TRBV12-3/TRBV12-4
TGTGCCAGCAGCTCCGCTAGCGGGGCCTCCTACAATGAGCAGTTCTTC CASSSASGASYNEQFF TRBD2 NA TRBJ2-1 16 TRBV7-9
TGTGCCAGCAGTACTGGACAGGCAAGATATAGCAATCAGCCCCAGCATTTT CASSTGQARYSNQPQHF TRBD1 NA TRBJ1-5 17 TRBV2
TGCGCCAGCAGCTTGGCCGTCGGGAGGGACAATGAGCAGTTCTTC CASSLAVGRDNEQFF TRBD2 few TRBJ2-1 15 TRBV5-1
TGTGCCAGCAGCCTGGGACGGACCTCTGGAAACACCATATATTTT CASSLGRTSGNTIYF NA few TRBJ1-3 15 TRBV4-2
TGCAGCGTTTCCGGCCAGCAAGAGACCCAGTACTTC CSVSGQQETQYF NA few TRBJ2-5 12 TRBV29-1
TGTGCCAGCAGTTTCGGGACAGGGGGCGATCAGCCCCAGCATTTT CASSFGTGGDQPQHF TRBD1 NA TRBJ1-5 15 TRBV27
TGTGCCAGCAGTTTGGCGGCAGGGCACTACGAGCAGTACTTC CASSLAAGHYEQYF NA NA TRBJ2-7 14 TRBV27
TGCGCCAGCAGCCCATGGAGGAGCGGAGCGATCTACGAGCAGTACTTC CASSPWRSGAIYEQYF NA NA TRBJ2-7 16 TRBV5-1
TGTGCCAGCAGCTTTCGATCTGAGCCTTCACCCCTCCACTTT CASSFRSEPSPLHF NA NA TRBJ1-6 14 TRBV7-8
TGTGCCAGCAGTGTATCTCATCAGCCCCAGCATTTT CASSVSHQPQHF NA many TRBJ1-5 12 TRBV12-3/TRBV12-4
TGCGCCAGCAGCCCGATCTGGGATCCCAATCAGCCCCAGCATTTT CASSPIWDPNQPQHF NA NA TRBJ1-5 15 TRBV4-1
TGCGCCAGCAGCGTAAGGGGGCGAAATGGCTACGAGCAGTACTTC CASSVRGRNGYEQYF TRBD1 NA TRBJ2-7 15 TRBV5-1
TGCGCCAGCAGCTTGGAGGCAGGGAGACCCTACGAGCAGTACTTC CASSLEAGRPYEQYF NA few TRBJ2-7 15 TRBV5-1
TGTGCCAGCAGTCTTTATGCGGGAGGAACTAGCACAGATACGCAGTATTTT CASSLYAGGTSTDTQYF TRBD2 NA TRBJ2-3 17 TRBV12-3/TRBV12-4
TGTGCCAGCAGCCCGGGACTCCGCGAGCAGTACTTC CASSPGLREQYF NA NA TRBJ2-7 12 TRBV27
TGTGCCAGCAGCTCTCACTGGGTGGCAAATGAGCAGTTCTTC CASSSHWVANEQFF NA few TRBJ2-1 14 TRBV9
TGTGCCAGCAGCGTCCGGGGGGGTGCTGGAAACACCATATATTTT CASSVRGGAGNTIYF NA NA TRBJ1-3 15 TRBV9
TGTGCCAGCAGCCAATACCCAGGGTGGGTCCACGAGCAGTACTTC CASSQYPGWVHEQYF NA few TRBJ2-7 15 TRBV3-1
TGTGCCAGCAGTTTTAATACAGCACAGGGTGGCGGGGAGCTGTTTTTT CASSFNTAQGGGELFF NA NA TRBJ2-2 16 TRBV27
TGCAGCGTCCGCGGGACCCGAGGAGATGAAAAACTGTTTTTT CSVRGTRGDEKLFF NA few TRBJ1-4 14 TRBV29-1
TGTGCCATCAGTCCGGGACTAGCGGGGGTCTCCTACGAGCAGTACTTC CAISPGLAGVSYEQYF TRBD2 few TRBJ2-7 16 TRBV10-3
TGCGCCAGCTCGCCTATTGCGGGACAGAACTACGAGCAGTACTTC CASSPIAGQNYEQYF NA few TRBJ2-7 15 TRBV5-1
TGTGCCAGCAGGGTTGAGGGGAGAGATACGCAGTATTTT CASRVEGRDTQYF NA few TRBJ2-3 13 TRBV12-3/TRBV12-4
TGCGCCAGCAGCTTGGTGGTGTTCAGGGACAGTTACAATGAGCAGTTCTTC CASSLVVFRDSYNEQFF TRBD1 few TRBJ2-1 17 TRBV5-1
TGTGCCAGCAGCCAAGATTCGACAGTGCACTCTGGGGCCAACGTCCTGACTTTC CASSQDSTVHSGANVLTF NA NA TRBJ2-6 18 TRBV3-1
TGCAGTGGGGACGACCACTCCTACGAGCAGTACTTC CSGDDHSYEQYF NA few TRBJ2-7 12 TRBV20-1
TGCAGTGCTAGAGCCTCGAGCCTAGCGGGAGTGTTCCTCACAGATACGCAGTATTTT CSARASSLAGVFLTDTQYF TRBD2 NA TRBJ2-3 19 TRBV20-1
TGTGCCAGCAGCCATACGGGGAGCTCCTACGAGCAGTACTTC CASSHTGSSYEQYF NA NA TRBJ2-7 14 TRBV4-2
TGTGCCAGCAGCTCGCAGGGGGCCCTCTACGAGCAGTACTTC CASSSQGALYEQYF TRBD1 NA TRBJ2-7 14 TRBV7-3
TGTGCCAGCAGTTTAGGACGGAGGACTAGCCGAGGTCCCTACGAGCAGTACTTC CASSLGRRTSRGPYEQYF TRBD2 NA TRBJ2-7 18 TRBV12-3/TRBV12-4
TGCAGCGTTACAGGCTCTACAGGGGTCGGCGAGCAGTACTTC CSVTGSTGVGEQYF TRBD1 NA TRBJ2-7 14 TRBV29-1
TGTGCCAGCAGTTTATCGGCTCCAGGGAGCTCTGGGGCCAACGTCCTGACTTTC CASSLSAPGSSGANVLTF NA few TRBJ2-6 18 TRBV27
TGTGCCAGCAAAACAGGGTTCGGCGAGCAGTACTTC CASKTGFGEQYF NA NA TRBJ2-7 12 TRBV27
TGTGCCCCTCTAGGGGGTAAGACAGGGGCCAACTATGGCTACACCTTC CAPLGGKTGANYGYTF TRBD1 few TRBJ1-2 16 TRBV2
TGTGCCAGCAGCTTTTTCCGGTCCACAGATACGCAGTATTTT CASSFFRSTDTQYF NA NA TRBJ2-3 14 TRBV7-9
TGCAGTGCTAACCCTAGCGGGGTCCAAGAGACCCAGTACTTC CSANPSGVQETQYF TRBD2 few TRBJ2-5 14 TRBV20-1
TGTGCCAGCAGTCGTCACAAGAACACTGAAGCTTTCTTT CASSRHKNTEAFF NA many TRBJ1-1 13 TRBV7-3
TGTGCTAGTGGTTTGCCATACCAGGGGAATGAGCAGTTCTTC CASGLPYQGNEQFF NA many TRBJ2-1 14 TRBV12-5